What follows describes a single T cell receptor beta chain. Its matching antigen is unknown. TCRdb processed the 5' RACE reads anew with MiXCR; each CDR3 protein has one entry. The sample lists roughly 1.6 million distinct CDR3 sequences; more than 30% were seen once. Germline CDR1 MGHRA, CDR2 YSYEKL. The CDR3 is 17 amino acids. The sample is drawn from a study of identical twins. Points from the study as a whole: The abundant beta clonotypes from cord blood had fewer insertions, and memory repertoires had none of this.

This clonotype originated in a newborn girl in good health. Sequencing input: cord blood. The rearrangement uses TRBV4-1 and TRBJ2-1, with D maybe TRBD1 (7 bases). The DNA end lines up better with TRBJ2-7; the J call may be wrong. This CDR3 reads CASSQGRGDRVYNEQYF. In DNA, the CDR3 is TGCGCCAGCAGCCAAGGAAGGGGGGACAGAGTCTACAATGAGCAGTACTTC.